Given below is one T cell receptor (beta chain) in context. The data stem from a study of blood T cells in healthy people across ages. Study context: Template-switching capture recovered about one barcoded beta molecule per two T cells.

The CDR3 extends over 11 amino acids. CDR1 is MNHNS, CDR2 SASEGT, per germline. Trimming cost V 2 bases and J 11 bases, with 9 bases left between them. Primed by a sample-barcoded 5' primer and a J-beta primer mix, a second PCR proceeded for roughly 6 to 12 cycles. Every cDNA molecule carried a tag from a template-switch adaptor bearing 12 random nucleotides. Samples each returned at least 3 million CDR3-containing paired-end reads. TCRdb passed the 5' RACE reads through MiXCR, listing each CDR3 protein once. In the table there are over 600,000 distinct CDR3 sequences, approximately 60% of which are singletons.

This sequence joins TRBV6-1 and TRBJ2-5; D ambiguous. This TCR was recovered from a man aged 35 to 55 in good health. The sample comprised blood. The chain's CDR3 is CASSEPGEQYF. CDR3 sequence (DNA): TGTGCCAGCAGTGAACCCGGTGAGCAGTACTTC.